Shown below are 13 T cell receptor beta chains from a single sample sequenced in a study of T cell responses to AZD1222 COVID-19 vaccine. Measured with immunoSEQ multiplex PCR; TCRdb has only the in-frame clones, and not every one. The sample holds roughly 97,000 clones, around nine tenths seen once. Here the sequenced sample was peripheral blood, taken on day 0 of AZD1222 vaccination. The receptors stem from an adult in good health.

This clone was counted once. This chain joins TRBV7-2 and TRBJ2-3; tentatively, D is TRBD1 (6 bases). Trimming left V 5 bases short and J 6 bases short, with 15 bases between. The CDR3 sequence is 14 residues long. The germline CDR1 and CDR2 sequences are SGHTA and FQGNSA. The DNA for the CDR3 is TGTGCCAGCAGCCCGTCCCCTGGGGGCGATACGCAGTATTTT. Translation gives CASSPSPGGDTQYF.

This chain's CDR3 is CASSSVGPQHF. CDR3 nucleotide sequence: TGTGCCAGCAGCTCAGTCGGGCCCCAGCATTTT. V and J are TRBV28 and TRBJ1-5, with D unresolved. Germline lookup yields CDR1 MDHEN and CDR2 SYDVKM. The CDR3 is 11 amino acids. V was shortened by 6 bases and J by 9 bases, with 9 bases between the two germline ends.

This sequence joins TRBV5-1 and TRBJ2-3; D may be TRBD1 (6 bases). Germline V gene data show CDR1 as SGHRS and CDR2 as YFSETQ. V was clipped by 5 bases and J by 3 bases, with 13 bases between them. This CDR3 spans 14 amino acids. CDR3 region: CASSGPRGTDTQYF. DNA of the CDR3: TGCGCCAGCAGTGGGCCAAGGGGGACAGATACGCAGTATTTT.

The V gene is TRBV5-1, the J gene TRBJ1-6; possible D gene TRBD1, 5 bases. This CDR3 has 14 residues. The V gene lost 3 bases and the J gene lost 14 bases, with 18 bases spanning the gap. In germline, CDR1 is SGHRS, CDR2 YFSETQ. The CDR3 DNA reads as TGCGCCAGCAGCTCGGGGGACCCCGTGGCGGCCCTCCACTTT. It is translated as CASSSGDPVAALHF.

The rearrangement joins TRBV2 to TRBJ1-1; TRBD1 matches at 7 bases. The CDR3 consists of 14 residues. The V gene end was trimmed by 7 bases and the J gene end by 1 base; junction bases not matched to a gene: 6. Germline V gene data show CDR1 as SNHLY and CDR2 as FYNNEI. Here the CDR3 reads CASKRQGGNTEAFF. The CDR3 DNA sequence: TGTGCCAGCAAACGACAGGGCGGGAACACTGAAGCTTTCTTT.

The genes are TRBV28 and TRBJ2-7; 8 bases line up with TRBD1. V dropped 5 bases and J dropped 5; count of bases not matched to a gene: 5. Germline CDR1 and CDR2: MDHEN and SYDVKM. This CDR3 is 13 amino acids long. For the CDR3, the DNA is TGTGCCAGCAGTCAGGGGGCGCCCCACGAGCAGTACTTC. Protein product: CASSQGAPHEQYF.

This clone has only one observation. The V gene is TRBV5-1, the J gene TRBJ1-5; no definite D call. This CDR3 has 14 amino acids. The germline V gene has CDR1 SGHRS and CDR2 YFSETQ. Between the trimmed V and J ends, which lost 0 bases and 3 bases, there was a span of 7 bases. The CDR3 region is CASSLEGYNQPQHF. The CDR3 nucleotides read TGCGCCAGCAGCTTGGAGGGTTACAATCAGCCCCAGCATTTT.

V gene TRBV24-1 combines with J gene TRBJ1-1, with D perhaps matching TRBD1 (5 bases). V lost 2 bases, J lost 2 bases, and 11 bases lay in between. The CDR3 consists of 15 residues. CDR1 is KGHDR and CDR2 is SFDVKD in the germline V gene. The CDR3 is CATSDSGTGNTEAFF. The CDR3 DNA follows: TGTGCCACCAGTGATTCCGGGACGGGAAACACTGAAGCTTTCTTT.

The rearrangement links TRBV3-1 (or the pseudogene TRBV3-2) to TRBJ2-7; D remains ambiguous. The CDR3 is 11 amino acids. V lost 8 bases to trimming and J lost 3 bases, with 8 bases between them. The germline V gene encodes CDR1 LGHDT and CDR2 YNNKEL (reference sequence). The CDR3, as DNA: TGTGCCAGCGCCCGAAACTACGAGCAGTACTTC. Amino acid sequence: CASARNYEQYF.

This chain links TRBV5-4 with TRBJ2-5; perhaps TRBD1 as D (8 bases). Germline V CDR1 and CDR2: SGHNT, YYREEE (reference sequence). Trimming took 4 bases from V and 3 from J, leaving 13 bases between them. This CDR3 is built from 14 residues. CDR3 sequence: CASSRTGGEETQYF. CDR3 sequence (DNA): TGTGCCAGCAGCCGAACAGGGGGGGAAGAGACCCAGTACTTC.

The chain recombines TRBV20-1 with TRBJ2-3, with no clear D. Trimming took off 4 bases at V and 5 bases at J, with 7 bases between the two ends. The CDR3 contains 11 residues. CDR1 and CDR2 (germline): DFQATT, SNEGSKA (reference sequence). The CDR3 DNA reads as TGCAGTGCTACTTTCGGAGATACGCAGTATTTT. Amino acid sequence: CSATFGDTQYF.

The gene calls are TRBV12-2 and TRBJ2-7. TRBV12-2 is marked as a pseudogene. The CDR3 runs 17 residues. The CDR3 nucleotides read TGTGCAAGTCGCTTAGAGGGGACCTTAGGATTCTCCTACGAGCAGTACTTC. Its protein is CASRLEGTLGFSYEQYF.

This clone was detected a few times. The rearrangement joins TRBV28 to TRBJ1-5; 9 nucleotides line up with TRBD1. This CDR3 region has 16 residues. Losses at the gene ends were 5 bases for V and 3 bases for J; bases not matched to a gene: 8. CDR1 is MDHEN, CDR2 SYDVKM, per germline. The CDR3 reads CASSPLGTGSNQPQHF. CDR3 nucleotide sequence: TGTGCCAGCAGTCCTTTGGGGACAGGGTCCAATCAGCCCCAGCATTTT.